Detailed here is one T cell receptor (beta chain). Assay: immunoSEQ multiplex PCR; the TCRdb copy retains only in-frame clones and omits some. This repertoire shows around 32,000 clones, over 70% found once; its top ten account for under 4%. The data were obtained in a study of PD-L1 blockade in urothelial cancer. Study information: There were a median of about 140,000 T cells in blood samples.

The V gene lost 8 bases and the J gene lost 6 bases, with 19 bases spanning the gap. The CDR3 has 15 residues. Per the germline V gene, CDR1 is WSHSY and CDR2 is SAAADI. This sample comprised PBMCs, obtained around atezolizumab (anti-PD-L1) treatment. This clonotype originated in a man aged 45-65 years with urothelial cancer. This chain uses TRBV10-2 with TRBJ1-4; maybe TRBD1 (6 bases). The DNA of the CDR3 is TGCGCCAGCGGGGCCGGCAGGGGCGCGGATGAAAAACTGTTTTTT. This translates into CASGAGRGADEKLFF.